This T cell receptor beta chain was identified during a study of human T cells and chemical hapten exposure. Study-wide findings and caveats: Expanded TCRs formed significantly more large CDR3 similarity clusters than controls.

Only a few counts were recorded for this clonotype. No antigen is known for it. Time point reported: patch test 1, 2 weeks after DPC sensitization. The treatment is: therapeutic diphenylcyclopropenone sensitization with weekly scalp DPC. The authors' total RNA extraction used unfractionated whole blood. TCRdb fed the RACE reads into MiXCR, producing one record per CDR3 protein. The table lists about 37,000 distinct CDR3 sequences, 6% to 7% of them singletons. Trimming pared 5 bases from V and 8 bases from J, leaving 13 bases between. Germline values: CDR1 SGHTA, CDR2 FQGNSA. The CDR3 runs 13 residues. The clonotype comes from a woman aged 25 to 45 with alopecia areata. Some clones in this sample may be carry-over from other donors' samples. This specimen consisted of whole blood, obtained in connection with sensitization to the hapten diphenylcyclopropenone (DPC). V and J are TRBV7-2 and TRBJ2-1; the D call may be TRBD1 or TRBD2 (5 bases each). The CDR3 loop is CASSPSGTHEQFF. CDR3 DNA sequence: TGTGCCAGCAGCCCCTCAGGGACCCATGAGCAGTTCTTC.